This note documents a single T cell receptor beta chain sequence. This clonotype has a handful of counts. The antigen it recognizes is unknown. Per-nucleotide qualities are absent, and no much larger clonotype sits a single base away. The sample belongs to a study of T-cell reconstitution after alpha-beta-depleted transplantation in children (dated by TCRdb to 2016 to 2017). A note on the overall study: Using TCR repertoire profiling, the study followed T-cell immune reconstitution in a quantitative way in children after TCRalphabeta/CD19-depleted allogeneic hematopoietic cell transplantation. Here is what the overall study found, with its caveats: Over subsequent months, a decline in hyperexpanded clone frequencies was noted, and after one year, T-cell counts and TCRbeta diversity were mostly ascribed to newly produced T cells. In some patients, the high TCRbeta diversity seen at day 60 was put down to recipient T cells and intrathymic progenitors that had survived conditioning. The apparently early recovery of alphabetaT-cell counts about two months after transplant reportedly depended on only several hundred rapidly expanded clones that came from non-depleted graft cells.

Reading the germline V gene gives CDR1 SGHVS and CDR2 FQNEAQ. Spanning cysteine to phenylalanine, the CDR3 consists of 16 amino acids. Just the 48-base CDR3 DNA is kept, in frame starting at base 1. V is reduced by 3 bases and J by 3 bases, leaving a spacing of 18 bases between them. The receptor library was made with PCR. The data were produced on an Illumina HiSeq 2500. To normalize quantification of the TCRbeta repertoire, the TCR libraries were built with molecular barcoding that relied on unique molecular identifiers. The public reads were reanalyzed by TCRdb: fastp trimming at Q25, MiXCR alignment, in-frame beta chains only. Here each entry gathers all rows of one CDR3 protein and keeps the most common genes and DNA. In all, the sample holds some 130,000 distinct CDR3 sequences, and roughly 9% of those were seen once. The ten largest account for more than 20% of the sample. The treatment or condition label, read with the paper, signifies: allogeneic hematopoietic cell transplantation with graft depleted of TCRalphabeta T cells and CD19 B cells. The transplant recipients were children given TCRalphabeta/CD19-depleted allogeneic hematopoietic cell grafts.

This receptor was identified in a girl under three years old who had a stem cell transplant for combined immunodeficiency, so the T cells may come from the graft donor. Sequencing used PBMCs, mostly from graft donor cells, obtained 180 days after TCRalphabeta/CD19-depleted stem cell transplant. The sequence joins TRBV7-8 to TRBJ2-7, with the D gene too uncertain to name. Here the CDR3 is given as CASSFMGNGLGYEQYF. The bases read TGTGCCAGCAGCTTTATGGGAAACGGTCTAGGCTACGAGCAGTACTTC.